These T cell receptor beta chains were read from a single sample in a study of monozygotic twins with inflammatory bowel disease. TCRdb re-called the 5' RACE reads; one entry per CDR3 protein, DNA not given. The table lists about 300,000 distinct CDR3 sequences, with 5.6% in the top ten. Material: blood. The receptors derive from a human donor with ulcerative colitis or Crohn's disease, or a healthy co-twin of an affected twin (not recorded which). CDR3s include the opening cysteine and the closing phenylalanine or tryptophan.

CDR3 length	J gene	V gene	CDR3 protein
16	TRBJ1-2	TRBV30	CAWTDRWDRANYGYTF
14	TRBJ2-3	TRBV6-1	CASIGGSKRITQYF
16	TRBJ1-1	TRBV20-1	CSARASYSRGNTEAFF
16	TRBJ2-2	TRBV6-2/TRBV6-3	CASSFLSGSGGDVLFF
15	TRBJ2-7	TRBV12-3/TRBV12-4	CASSSHDSHSYEQYF
13	TRBJ2-7	TRBV5-6	CASSLIDSYEQYF
14	TRBJ2-3	TRBV19	CASSIVGVSDTQYF
14	TRBJ1-5	TRBV7-6	CASSLETGNQPQHF
15	TRBJ2-7	TRBV20-1	CSAETPDRALYEQYF
13	TRBJ2-7	TRBV9	CASSASQGYEQYF
17	TRBJ1-4	TRBV19	CASSTDLEYTAYEKLFF
17	TRBJ2-3	TRBV7-9	CASSWGTSGILTDTQYF
12	TRBJ2-7	TRBV29-1	CSVEAGSYEQYF
16	TRBJ1-1	TRBV12-3/TRBV12-4	CASSFVAGLKNTEAFF
16	TRBJ2-6	TRBV19	CASSIVSGSGANVLTF
14	TRBJ1-2	TRBV7-2	CASSPLQSNYGYTF
14	TRBJ2-2	TRBV6-2/TRBV6-3	CASSTGVNTGELFF
13	TRBJ2-1	TRBV15	CATSRDWRVEQFF
15	TRBJ2-2	TRBV4-2	CASRRPGTGPGELFF
14	TRBJ1-5	TRBV5-1	CASSLTGLPQPQHF
12	TRBJ2-5	TRBV29-1	CSVGTDKETQYF
12	TRBJ1-6	TRBV10-3	CAISERAEPLHF
14	TRBJ2-2	TRBV6-6	CASPGFLDTGELFF